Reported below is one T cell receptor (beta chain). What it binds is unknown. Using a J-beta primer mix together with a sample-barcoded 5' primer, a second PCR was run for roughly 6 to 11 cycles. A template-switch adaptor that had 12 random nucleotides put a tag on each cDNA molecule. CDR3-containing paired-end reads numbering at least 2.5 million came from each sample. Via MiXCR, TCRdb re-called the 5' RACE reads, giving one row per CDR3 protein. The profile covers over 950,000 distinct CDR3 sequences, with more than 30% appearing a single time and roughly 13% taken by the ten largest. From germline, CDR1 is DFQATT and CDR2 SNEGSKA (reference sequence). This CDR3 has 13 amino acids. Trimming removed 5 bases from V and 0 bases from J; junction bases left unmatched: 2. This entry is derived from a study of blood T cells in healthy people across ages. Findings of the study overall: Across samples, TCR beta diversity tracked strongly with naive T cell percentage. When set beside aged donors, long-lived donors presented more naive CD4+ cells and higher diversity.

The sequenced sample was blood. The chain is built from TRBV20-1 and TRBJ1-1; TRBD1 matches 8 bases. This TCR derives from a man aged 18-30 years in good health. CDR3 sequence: CSAVTGVNTEAFF. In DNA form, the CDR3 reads TGCAGTGCTGTGACAGGGGTGAACACTGAAGCTTTCTTT.